What follows describes a single T cell receptor beta chain. Germline V lookup: CDR1 MNHEY, CDR2 SMNVEV (reference sequence). Trimming took 2 bases from V and 0 from J, leaving 14 bases between them. The CDR3 sequence is 16 residues long. The source of the sample is a study of T cell changes during pregnancy in multiple sclerosis. Sequencing used immunoSEQ multiplex PCR; TCRdb keeps in-frame clones, though not all of them. The sample carries 40,000 or so clones, 90% recorded once. The chain recombines TRBV27 with TRBJ2-7, with D possibly TRBD1 on 6 matching bases. This material consisted of CD4+ T cells from peripheral blood mononuclear cells, taken in the first trimester of pregnancy. The TCR sequence derives from a female donor in good health, enrolled as a control in a pregnancy study. CDR3: CASSLEVGASSYEQYF. The DNA of the CDR3 is TGTGCCAGCAGTTTAGAAGTGGGGGCCAGCTCCTACGAGCAGTACTTC.